This TCR beta chain is from a study of shared clonotypes between healthy human individuals. The study used around 96 million PBMCs per unsorted sample for genomic DNA. At deep level, the assay was performed. Assay: immunoSEQ multiplex PCR; the TCRdb copy retains only in-frame clones and omits some. The sample has 520,000 or so clones, 79% seen once. Overall study findings and caveats: The small donor group covered limited genetic and exposure diversity. The expectation was that sequencing depth would affect clonotype sharing among donors.

Points on this clone: Antigen: not known.

The length of the CDR3 is 17 residues. The J segment lost 1 base and the V segment lost 9 bases, leaving 12 bases of the junction unmatched. Germline lookup yields CDR1 LNHDA and CDR2 SQIVND (reference sequence). This TCR derives from a woman between 40 and 55 years old in good health. Some clones in this sample may be carry-over from other donors' samples. The chain is built from TRBV19 and TRBJ2-1, with TRBD2 identical over 10 bases. Material: PBMCs. The CDR3 spells CASTSGAVLRSYNEQFF. The CDR3 bases are TGTGCCAGCACTAGCGGGGCAGTGCTTAGATCCTACAATGAGCAGTTCTTC. The variable domain in full, with the rest retrieved from reference TRBV19 and TRBJ2-1, is DGGITQSPKYLFRKEGQNVTLSCEQNLNHDAMYWYRQDPGQGLRLIYYSQIVNDFQKGDIAEGYSVSREKKESFPLTVTSAQKNPTAFYLCASTSGAVLRSYNEQFFGPGTRLTVL.